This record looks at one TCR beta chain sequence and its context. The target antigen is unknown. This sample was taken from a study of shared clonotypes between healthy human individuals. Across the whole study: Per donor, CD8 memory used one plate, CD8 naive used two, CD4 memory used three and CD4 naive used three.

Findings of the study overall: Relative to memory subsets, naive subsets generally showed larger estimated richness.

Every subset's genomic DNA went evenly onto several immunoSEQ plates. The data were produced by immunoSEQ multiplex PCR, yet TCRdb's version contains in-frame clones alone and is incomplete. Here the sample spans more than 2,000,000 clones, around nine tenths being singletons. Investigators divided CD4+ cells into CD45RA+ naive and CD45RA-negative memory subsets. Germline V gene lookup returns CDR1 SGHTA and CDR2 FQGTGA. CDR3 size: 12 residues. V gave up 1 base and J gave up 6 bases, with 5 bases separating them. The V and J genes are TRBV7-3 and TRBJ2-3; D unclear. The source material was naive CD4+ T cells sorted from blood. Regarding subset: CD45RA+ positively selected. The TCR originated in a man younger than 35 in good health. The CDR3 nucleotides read TGTGCCAGCAGCTTAAACCGGGATACGCAGTATTTT. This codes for CASSLNRDTQYF. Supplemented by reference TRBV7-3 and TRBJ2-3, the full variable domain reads GAGVSQTPSNKVTEKGKYVELRCDPISGHTALYWYRQSLGQGPEFLIYFQGTGAADDSGLPNDRFFAVRPEGSVSTLKIQRTERGDSAVYLCASSLNRDTQYFGPGTRLTVL.